This TCR beta chain was sequenced during a study of CD8+CD57+ T cells in acquired aplastic anemia. Patients chosen for sequencing had CD8+CD57+ cells that had expanded, as shown by flow cytometry. Trimming removed 4 bases from V and 8 bases from J, with 18 bases in between. Germline lookup yields CDR1 SEHNR and CDR2 FQNEAQ (reference sequence). This CDR3 region has 15 residues. Points on this clonotype: Its antigen is not known.

Study-wide points: There were about 27 CD8+ CDR3 sequences that occurred in both patients and controls.

For CDR3 and TCR beta VDJ profiling, genomic DNA was the template used. TCRdb itself ran the reads through MiXCR, one entry per CDR3 protein. The repertoire consists of 200,000 to 300,000 distinct CDR3 sequences, with approximately 80% occurring once and the leading ten covering roughly two fifths. The receptor comes from a human donor with aplastic anemia. The sample consisted of sorted CD4+, CD8+, or CD8+CD57+ T cells (not recorded which) from PBMCs. The rearrangement links TRBV7-9 to TRBJ2-1; D is possibly TRBD2 (6 bases). The CDR3 bases are TGTGCCAGCAGCTGGGATAGCGGAGCCAAGGATGAGCAGTTCTTC. Encoded protein: CASSWDSGAKDEQFF.